This T cell receptor (beta chain) was identified in a study of cytomegalovirus exposure and HLA in healthy donors. Whole-study findings and limits: In the roughly 130 validation repertoires, a later analysis found that first-cohort TCR clusters tended to co-occur. Cytomegalovirus status was reportedly diagnosed by the classifier with high specificity and sensitivity.

Per germline, CDR1 SGHRS and CDR2 YFSETQ. The ends lost 0 bases at V and 2 bases at J; junction bases unmatched: 2. The CDR3 runs 14 residues. About this clone: The antigen remains unidentified. The identical CDR3 is also encoded by other nucleotide sequences in the sample.

Generated by immunoSEQ multiplex PCR, the TCRdb table keeps only in-frame clones and is missing some. The sample yields 220,000 or so clones, around 87% seen once. The donors were members of the validation cohort comprising over a hundred subjects, separate from the roughly 680-subject first cohort. The sequence was collected from a woman between 18 and 29 years old in good health and CMV-seropositive. Sequenced: PBMCs. The rearrangement uses TRBV5-1 and TRBJ2-7, with 7 bases identical to TRBD1. The CDR3 nucleotides read TGCGCCAGCAGCTTGGGACAGGGACCCTACGAGCAGTACTTC. Protein sequence: CASSLGQGPYEQYF.